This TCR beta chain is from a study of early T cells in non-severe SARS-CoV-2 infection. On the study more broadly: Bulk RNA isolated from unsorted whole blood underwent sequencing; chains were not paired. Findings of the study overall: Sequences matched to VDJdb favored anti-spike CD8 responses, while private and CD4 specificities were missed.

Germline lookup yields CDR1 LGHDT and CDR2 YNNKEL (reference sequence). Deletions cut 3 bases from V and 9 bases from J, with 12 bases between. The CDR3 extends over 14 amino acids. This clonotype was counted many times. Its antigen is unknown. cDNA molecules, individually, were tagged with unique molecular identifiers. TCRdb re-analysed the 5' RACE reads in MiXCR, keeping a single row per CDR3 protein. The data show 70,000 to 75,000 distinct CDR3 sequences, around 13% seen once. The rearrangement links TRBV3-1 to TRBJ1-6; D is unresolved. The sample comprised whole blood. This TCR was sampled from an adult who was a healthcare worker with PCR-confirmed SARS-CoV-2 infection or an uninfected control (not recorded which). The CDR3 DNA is TGTGCCAGCAGCCACGTCGAACAGAGTTCACCCCTCCACTTT. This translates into CASSHVEQSSPLHF.